This TCR beta chain was captured by sequencing in a study of blood T cell repertoires in COVID-19. Overall study: PBMCs, B-cell-depleted T cells, or T cells provided the cDNA or gDNA that made up the material.

Sequenced by immunoSEQ multiplex PCR; TCRdb stores in-frame clones only, minus some. Found here are some 99,000 clones, approximately 82% of them singletons; the top ten hold roughly 7.7%. The CDR3 spans 14 residues. Germline CDR1 reads SGHAT; CDR2 reads FQNNGV. Unmatched junction bases numbered 5, after V lost 3 bases and J lost 4 bases. The V call is TRBV11-2, the J call TRBJ2-7; TRBD1 aligns across 8 bases. The origin of this receptor is a woman older than 75 with active or convalescent COVID-19. The sequenced sample was peripheral blood. The CDR3 DNA reads as TGTGCCAGCAGCTTGGGGACAGGTAATTACGAGCAGTACTTC. Protein sequence: CASSLGTGNYEQYF.